What follows are 22 T cell receptor beta chains derived from one specimen sequenced in a study of blood T cell repertoires in COVID-19. Here immunoSEQ multiplex PCR was the method, and the copy in TCRdb shows in-frame clones only, minus some. Here the sample spans 250,000 to 400,000 clones, around 88% being singletons. Material: peripheral blood. Receptor source: a young woman with COVID-19, enrolled during active disease.

V and J are TRBV15 and TRBJ1-2, with 10 bases aligning to TRBD1. The J segment lost 4 bases and the V segment lost 5 bases, leaving 16 bases of the junction unmatched. Germline V gene sequence: CDR1 LNHNV, CDR2 YYDKDF (reference sequence). This CDR3 comprises 18 residues. The CDR3 is CATSGKDRGHSQVYGYTF. As DNA, the CDR3 is TGTGCCACCAGCGGAAAAGACAGGGGGCATTCCCAAGTCTATGGCTACACCTTC.

Here the CDR3 DNA reads TGCGCCAGCAGCTTAACAGGGGTAGGAAACACCATATATTTT. It yields the protein CASSLTGVGNTIYF. This chain connects TRBV4-1 to TRBJ1-3, with 7 nucleotides matching TRBD1. The length of the CDR3 is 14 residues. The V and J ends lost 5 bases and 4 bases, in that order; junction bases with no gene match: 5. CDR1 is MGHRA and CDR2 is YSYEKL in the germline V gene.

The gene calls are TRBV15 and TRBJ1-5, with 8 bases aligning to TRBD1. Germline CDR1 and CDR2: LNHNV and YYDKDF (reference sequence). The length of the CDR3 is 17 residues. The trim removed 2 bases at V and 4 bases at J, leaving 10 bases unmatched. As DNA, the CDR3 is TGTGCCACCAGCAGACGCTTGCCCGGGACAGGAAATCAGCCCCAGCATTTT. Translating it yields CATSRRLPGTGNQPQHF.

The V and J genes are TRBV18 and TRBJ2-1, with 10 nucleotides matching TRBD2. The V gene end was trimmed by 2 bases and the J gene end by 2 bases; junction bases not matched to a gene: 3. CDR1 KGHSH and CDR2 LQKENI come from the germline V gene. The CDR3 is 16 amino acids. DNA of the CDR3: TGTGCCAGCTCACCAAGTACTAGCGGGGCCTACAATGAGCAGTTCTTC. It codes for CASSPSTSGAYNEQFF. The full variable domain, rest sourced from reference TRBV18 and TRBJ2-1, is NAGVMQNPRHLVRRRGQEARLRCSPMKGHSHVYWYRQLPEEGLKFMVYLQKENIIDESGMPKERFSAEFPKEGPSILRIQQVVRGDSAAYFCASSPSTSGAYNEQFFGPGTRLTVL.

The chain joins TRBV2 to TRBJ2-1; possible D gene TRBD2, 6 bases. In germline, CDR1 is SNHLY, CDR2 FYNNEI. This CDR3 region has 15 residues. V was clipped by 2 bases and J by 12 bases, with 20 bases between them. The CDR3 loop reads CASSEQGAGLLGQFF. The CDR3 nucleotides read TGTGCCAGCAGTGAACAGGGTGCGGGGCTGCTTGGGCAGTTCTTC.

Regarding this clone: A junction end diverges from the germline sequence, so it may reflect a read error. The rearrangement links TRBV5-4 to TRBJ1-2, with D perhaps matching TRBD1 (5 bases). This CDR3 spans 15 amino acids. Germline V lookup: CDR1 SGHNT, CDR2 YYREEE (reference sequence). The CDR3 loop reads CARSDGGGYSYGYTF. DNA of the CDR3: TGTGCCCGCAGCGATGGGGGGGGGTATAGCTATGGCTACACCTTC.

The chain joins TRBV20-1 to TRBJ1-1, with D possibly being TRBD1 (6 bases). The CDR3 runs 10 residues. Per germline, CDR1 DFQATT and CDR2 SNEGSKA (reference sequence). The V end was cut by 5 bases, the J end by 10 bases, with 11 bases between. CDR3 sequence (DNA): TGCAGTGCTCGGGACATTGTAGCTTTCTTT. It specifies CSARDIVAFF.

The chain has TRBV7-2 and TRBJ2-3; D unclear. CDR1 and CDR2 from the germline V gene are SGHTA and FQGNSA. This CDR3 is 13 amino acids long. V was cut by 1 base and J by 2 bases, with 4 bases left in between. The DNA for the CDR3 is TGTGCCAGCAGCTTAGGTTACACAGATACGCAGTATTTT. Encoded protein: CASSLGYTDTQYF.

This clone was recorded once. The V gene is TRBV12-2, the J gene TRBJ1-5. TRBV12-2 is a known pseudogene. The CDR3 loop spans 17 amino acids. CDR3 sequence (DNA): TGTGCAAGTCGCCGCTCGCATCGCGGGAGATGCAATCAGCCCCAGCATTTT. This encodes CASRRSHRGRCNQPQHF.

The V and J genes are TRBV12-3 or TRBV12-4 and TRBJ2-1; D is uncertain. The V end lost 8 bases, the J end lost 4 bases, and 6 bases lay between the germline ends. The CDR3 covers 11 residues. The CDR3 nucleotides read TGTGCCAGCCTACGATACAATGAGCAGTTCTTC. Translating gives CASLRYNEQFF.

This chain links TRBV5-1 with TRBJ2-5; 9 nucleotides match TRBD1. There are 14 residues in the CDR3. Losses at the gene ends were 3 bases for V and 3 bases for J; bases not matched to a gene: 3. Germline loops: CDR1 SGHRS, CDR2 YFSETQ. CDR3 coding DNA: TGCGCCAGCAGCTCAGGACAGGGGAAAGAGACCCAGTACTTC. It codes for CASSSGQGKETQYF. The full variable domain, in which reference TRBV5-1 and TRBJ2-5 provide the parts outside the CDR3, is KAGVTQTPRYLIKTRGQQVTLSCSPISGHRSVSWYQQTPGQGLQFLFEYFSETQRNKGNFPGRFSGRQFSNSRSEMNVSTLELGDSALYLCASSSGQGKETQYFGPGTRLLVL.

V is TRBV27 and J is TRBJ1-1, with D possibly matching TRBD1 (5 bases). The CDR3 is made up of 14 amino acids. Trimming left V 2 bases short and J 6 bases short, with 13 bases between. In germline, CDR1 is MNHEY, CDR2 SMNVEV (reference sequence). CDR3 residues: CASSLVEGVAEAFF. The CDR3 nucleotides read TGTGCCAGCAGTTTAGTAGAAGGGGTTGCTGAAGCTTTCTTT.

CDR3 sequence reads: CASSSGMEEQYV. Written as DNA, the CDR3 is TGTGCCAGCAGCTCCGGGATGGAGGAGCAGTACGTC. V gene TRBV28 combines with J gene TRBJ2-7; D might be TRBD2 (5 bases). This CDR3 comprises 12 residues. V was pared by 6 bases and J by 7 bases, with 13 bases between. CDR1 and CDR2 from the germline V gene are MDHEN and SYDVKM.

The chain links TRBV27 to TRBJ2-5; 9 nucleotides align to TRBD2. Per the germline V gene, CDR1 is MNHEY and CDR2 is SMNVEV (reference sequence). V shed 0 bases, J shed 5 bases, and the junction held 7 bases outside the gene matches. The CDR3 length is 16 residues. The CDR3 spells CASSLSAGGSSETQYF. The CDR3 DNA reads as TGTGCCAGCAGTTTATCGGCGGGGGGGTCCAGCGAGACCCAGTACTTC.

The chain recombines TRBV2 with TRBJ2-1; maybe TRBD2 (7 bases). Trimming took 7 bases from V and 8 from J, leaving 18 bases between them. Germline values: CDR1 SNHLY, CDR2 FYNNEI. CDR3 length equals 14 residues. CDR3 sequence: CASNPGAGAYEQFF. Written as DNA, the CDR3 is TGTGCCAGCAACCCTGGGGCGGGGGCCTATGAGCAGTTCTTC.

The V gene is TRBV11-3, the J gene TRBJ1-6; maybe TRBD1 (5 bases). V dropped 5 bases and J dropped 10 bases, with 18 bases sitting between them. CDR1 SGHNT and CDR2 YENEEA come from the germline V gene. The CDR3 totals 15 residues. The CDR3 is CASSPGRGASSPLHF. CDR3 sequence (DNA): TGTGCCAGCAGCCCCGGCCGTGGGGCCTCCTCACCCCTCCACTTT.

Concerning this clone: The same CDR3 also results from other DNA sequences found in this sample. The gene calls are TRBV2 and TRBJ2-5, with D possibly matching TRBD1 (6 bases). Trimming left V 4 bases short and J 4 bases short, with 7 bases between. The germline V gene encodes CDR1 SNHLY and CDR2 FYNNEI. The CDR3 covers 12 residues. The CDR3 nucleotides are TGTGCCAGCAGTGGAGGGGGAGAGACCCAGTACTTC. This encodes CASSGGGETQYF.

The chain carries TRBV27 and TRBJ1-6, with D perhaps matching TRBD1 (6 bases). The CDR3 sequence is 14 residues long. Trimming left V 6 bases short and J 10 bases short, with 16 bases between. In germline, CDR1 is MNHEY, CDR2 SMNVEV (reference sequence). The CDR3 here is CASRTQGIGSPLHF. CDR3 coding DNA: TGTGCCAGCAGGACCCAGGGGATAGGGTCACCCCTCCACTTT.

The chain is built from TRBV27 and TRBJ2-2; TRBD1 is a possible D gene (6 bases). The CDR3 runs to 13 residues. The V end was cut by 4 bases, the J end by 6 bases, with 9 bases between. The germline CDR1 and CDR2 sequences are MNHEY and SMNVEV (reference sequence). In DNA, the CDR3 is TGTGCCAGCAGTTCCGAGGGGGCCGGGGAGCTGTTTTTT. Its protein is CASSSEGAGELFF.

This chain joins TRBV9 and TRBJ2-5; a possible D gene is TRBD2 (6 bases). Looked up from germline, CDR1 is SGDLS and CDR2 is YYNGEE. Trimming shortened V by 6 bases and J by 5 bases, and 17 bases separated the two germline ends. There are 14 residues in the CDR3. The CDR3 loop reads CASNKGGEVETQYF. Written as DNA, the CDR3 is TGTGCCAGCAACAAAGGAGGGGAAGTCGAGACCCAGTACTTC.

This CDR3 is CASSLDSSSYNSPLHF. CDR3 in DNA: TGTGCCAGCAGCTTGGACAGTAGCTCCTATAATTCACCCCTCCACTTT. The genes are TRBV11-3 and TRBJ1-6; TRBD1 might be the D (6 bases). The ends were cut back, 3 bases at V and 0 bases at J, with 9 bases in the middle. Germline loops: CDR1 SGHNT, CDR2 YENEEA. This CDR3 is 16 amino acids long.

J is TRBJ1-2 and V is TRBV3-1 (or the pseudogene TRBV3-2); D gene unclear. Germline assignment: CDR1 LGHDT and CDR2 YNNKEL (reference sequence). Deletions cut 4 bases from V and 4 bases from J, with 7 bases between. The CDR3 runs 12 residues. In nucleotides, the CDR3 is TGTGCCAGCAGCCCCGGGGTCTATGGCTACACCTTC. Residues: CASSPGVYGYTF.